Listed below are T cell receptor beta chains from one sample, sequenced in a study of shared clonotypes between healthy human individuals. Assay: immunoSEQ multiplex PCR; the TCRdb copy retains only in-frame clones and omits some. Of some 1,100,000 clones in the sample, 70% to 80% are singletons; the top ten hold about 0.52%. The sample was memory CD4+ T cells from PBMCs. The receptor source for this set is a man aged 18 to 30 in good health. Some clones in this sample may be carry-over from other donors' samples. Each CDR3 is given with its conserved first and last residue. The size field is filled for only some rows; it gives once, few, many or a size class.

size: .; V: TRBV28; J: TRBJ1-2; CDR3: CASQQENYGYTF
size: .; V: TRBV7-7; J: TRBJ2-6; CDR3: CASSLISGANVLTF
size: .; V: TRBV4-3; J: TRBJ1-2; CDR3: CASSQVEGVGGYTF
size: once; V: TRBV18; J: TRBJ2-7; CDR3: CASSPWTGGTDEQYF
size: .; V: TRBV11-2; J: TRBJ2-1; CDR3: CASSLAAGGPYEQFF
size: many; V: TRBV2; J: TRBJ2-1; CDR3: CASSYRVAGGYNEQFF
size: .; V: TRBV9; J: TRBJ1-2; CDR3: CASSATGTGELDGYTF
size: .; V: TRBV7-3; J: TRBJ2-2; CDR3: CASSLRQASGELFF
size: .; V: TRBV20-1; J: TRBJ2-5; CDR3: CRGTVQETQYF
size: few; V: TRBV5-1; J: TRBJ2-5; CDR3: CASSLEAAGGNQYF
size: .; V: TRBV7-2; J: TRBJ2-7; CDR3: CASSYKIAASYEQYF
size: .; V: TRBV29-1; J: .; CDR3: CSVELAGNEQYF
size: .; V: TRBV11-2; J: TRBJ2-1; CDR3: CASSLERGISYNEQFF
size: .; V: TRBV28; J: TRBJ1-3; CDR3: CASSPTGRGNTIYF
size: .; V: TRBV27; J: TRBJ2-1; CDR3: CASTGPGQGTNEQFF
size: .; V: TRBV4-2; J: TRBJ1-2; CDR3: CASSQGGSRDRPLYGYTF
size: .; V: TRBV9; J: TRBJ1-2; CDR3: CASSVARDLSGYTF
size: once; V: TRBV4-1; J: TRBJ2-1; CDR3: CASSRGTGRNNEQFF
size: .; V: TRBV11-2; J: TRBJ2-5; CDR3: CASSSDRVQETQYF
size: .; V: TRBV5-6; J: TRBJ1-4; CDR3: CASSLAALGEAEKLFF
size: .; V: TRBV2; J: TRBJ1-5; CDR3: CASSGTGNQPQHF
size: .; V: TRBV7-6; J: TRBJ2-5; CDR3: CASSLWGDQETQYF
size: .; V: TRBV28; J: TRBJ1-1; CDR3: CASTTFRDRPNTEAFF
size: .; V: TRBV27; J: TRBJ1-1; CDR3: CASSTRTAKNTEAFF
size: .; V: TRBV28; J: TRBJ1-2; CDR3: CASTGTGGAGYGYTF
size: .; V: TRBV28; J: TRBJ1-2; CDR3: CASSRQLANYGYTF
size: .; V: TRBV5-4; J: TRBJ1-2; CDR3: CASGTEALYGYTF